This T cell receptor beta chain was identified during a study of shared clonotypes between healthy human individuals. CDR1 and CDR2 from the germline V gene are MNHNS and SASEGT. Trimming took 4 bases from V and 13 from J; bases not matched to a gene: 15. The CDR3 has 16 residues. Data came from immunoSEQ multiplex PCR; TCRdb stores just in-frame clones and leaves some out. The sample lists about 480,000 clones, around 79% seen once, with approximately 13% in the top ten. The sequencing input was PBMCs. V usage is TRBV6-1 and J usage is TRBJ2-1; 11 nucleotides match TRBD2. The receptor comes from a woman between 40 and 50 years old in good health. Some clones in this sample may be carry-over from other donors' samples. CDR3 in amino acids: CASSVTGGLAAPRQFF. CDR3 sequence (DNA): TGTGCCAGCAGTGTCACGGGGGGACTAGCGGCCCCGAGACAGTTCTTC.